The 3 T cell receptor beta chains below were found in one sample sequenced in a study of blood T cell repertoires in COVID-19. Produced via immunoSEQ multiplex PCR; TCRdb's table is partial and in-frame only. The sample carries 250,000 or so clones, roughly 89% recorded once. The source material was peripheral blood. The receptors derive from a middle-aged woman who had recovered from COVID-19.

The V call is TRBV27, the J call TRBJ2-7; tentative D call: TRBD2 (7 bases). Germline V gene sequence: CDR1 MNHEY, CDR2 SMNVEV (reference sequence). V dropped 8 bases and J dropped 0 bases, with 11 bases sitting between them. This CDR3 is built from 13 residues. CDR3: CASGRGSSYEQYF. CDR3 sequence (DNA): TGTGCCAGCGGGAGGGGGTCCTCCTACGAGCAGTACTTC.

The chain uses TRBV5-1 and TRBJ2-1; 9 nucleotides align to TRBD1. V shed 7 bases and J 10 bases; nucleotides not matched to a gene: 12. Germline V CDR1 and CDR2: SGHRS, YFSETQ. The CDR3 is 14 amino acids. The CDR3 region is CASSWGQGPSEQFF. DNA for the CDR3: TGCGCCAGCTCCTGGGGACAGGGACCATCGGAGCAGTTCTTC.

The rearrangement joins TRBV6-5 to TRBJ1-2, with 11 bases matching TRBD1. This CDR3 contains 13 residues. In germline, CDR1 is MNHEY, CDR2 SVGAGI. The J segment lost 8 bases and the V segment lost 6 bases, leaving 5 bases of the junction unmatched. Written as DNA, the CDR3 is TGTGCCAGCAGGGAGGGACAGGGGGGAGGCTACACCTTC. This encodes CASREGQGGGYTF.